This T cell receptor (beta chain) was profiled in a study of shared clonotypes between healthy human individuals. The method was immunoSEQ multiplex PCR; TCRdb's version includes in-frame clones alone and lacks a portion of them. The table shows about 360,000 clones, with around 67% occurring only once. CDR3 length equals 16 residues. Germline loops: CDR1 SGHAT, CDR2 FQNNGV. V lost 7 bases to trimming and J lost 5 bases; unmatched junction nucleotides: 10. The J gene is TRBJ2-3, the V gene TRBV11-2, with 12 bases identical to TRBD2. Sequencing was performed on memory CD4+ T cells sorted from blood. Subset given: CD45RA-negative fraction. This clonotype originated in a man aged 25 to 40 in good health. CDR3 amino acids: CASTRPLAGGGDTQYF. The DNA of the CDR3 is TGTGCCAGCACCAGGCCCCTAGCGGGAGGGGGAGATACGCAGTATTTT.